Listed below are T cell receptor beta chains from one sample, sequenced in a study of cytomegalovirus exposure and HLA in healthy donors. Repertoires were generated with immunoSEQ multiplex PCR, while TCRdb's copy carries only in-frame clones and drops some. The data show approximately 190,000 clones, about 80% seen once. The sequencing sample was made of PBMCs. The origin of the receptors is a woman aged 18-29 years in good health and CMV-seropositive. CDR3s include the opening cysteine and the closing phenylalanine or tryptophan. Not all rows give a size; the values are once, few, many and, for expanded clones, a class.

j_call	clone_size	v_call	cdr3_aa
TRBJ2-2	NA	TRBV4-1	CASSQDPLLGYGELFF
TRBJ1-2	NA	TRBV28	CASSLTRGGGYTF
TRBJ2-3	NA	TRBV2	CASSDRGSTTDTQYF
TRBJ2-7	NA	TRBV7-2	CASSFLGSSYEQYF
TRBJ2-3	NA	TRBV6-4	CASSDGQGSTDTQYF
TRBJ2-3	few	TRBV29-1	CSVAQGHTDTQYF
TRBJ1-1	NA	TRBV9	CASGDGNTEAFF
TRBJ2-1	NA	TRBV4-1	CASSHGTSGGYNEQFF
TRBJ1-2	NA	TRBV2	CASSRRGQTIYGYTF
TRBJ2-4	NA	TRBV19	CASKLLGQGKNIQYF
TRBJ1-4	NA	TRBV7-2	CASSRGPSKNEKLFF
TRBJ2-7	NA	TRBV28	CASRGGQIYEQYF
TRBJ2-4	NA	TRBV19	CASTMTGQGKNIQYF
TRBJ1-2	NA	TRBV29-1	CSVTGVLTNYGYTF
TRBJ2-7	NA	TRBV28	CASSPHYEQYF
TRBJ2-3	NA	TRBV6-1	CASSDLAGGPDTQYF
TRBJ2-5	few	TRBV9	CASSGGQGKLETQYF
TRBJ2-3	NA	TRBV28	CASSVGGALGDTQYF
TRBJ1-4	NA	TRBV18	CASSLQGATNEKLFF
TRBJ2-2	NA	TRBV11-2	CASSLRGAPGTGELFF
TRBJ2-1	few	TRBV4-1	CASSPPGGGIDNEQFF
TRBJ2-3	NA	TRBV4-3	CASSLFSGTDTQYF
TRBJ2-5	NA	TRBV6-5	CASGFRGGTQETQYF
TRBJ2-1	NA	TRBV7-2	CASSFRLAGGLSYNEQFF
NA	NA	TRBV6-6	CASSYSWSDEQYF
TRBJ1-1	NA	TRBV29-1	CSVTPGGITEAFF
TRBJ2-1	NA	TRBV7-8	CASNYGGEQFF
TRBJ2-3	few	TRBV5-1	CASSLEGRGDTQYF
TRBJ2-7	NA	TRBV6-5	CASSYGGGPAYEQYF
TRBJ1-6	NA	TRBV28	CASETGGGGNSPLHF
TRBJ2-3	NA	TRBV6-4	CASSRTSGAGDTQYF
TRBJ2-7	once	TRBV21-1	CASSKWDKGKDYEQYF
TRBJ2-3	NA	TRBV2	CATLSGGGTDTQYF
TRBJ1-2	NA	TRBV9	CASSDRVGFGYTF
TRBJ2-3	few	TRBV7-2	CASRAGLAGETSTDTQYF
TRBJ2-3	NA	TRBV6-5	CASSYSSRSLYF
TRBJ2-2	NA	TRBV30	CAWKPTRVTGELFF
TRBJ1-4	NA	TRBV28	CASSLVRENEKLFF
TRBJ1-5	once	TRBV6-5	CASRAGQHNQPQHF
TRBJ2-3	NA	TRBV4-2	CASSPTSGGATDTQYF
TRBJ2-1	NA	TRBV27	CASSYTADRSNEQFF
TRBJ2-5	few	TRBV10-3	CAIGQAQETQYF
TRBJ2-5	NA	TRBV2	CASRSSGSQETQYF
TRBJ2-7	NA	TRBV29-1	CSVEQGPTYEQYF
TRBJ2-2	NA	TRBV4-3	CASSQASGGPGELFF
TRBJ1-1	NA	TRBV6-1	CASSASRGNTEAFF
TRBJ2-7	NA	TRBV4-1	CASSQTSPPAYEQYF
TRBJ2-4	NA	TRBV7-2	CASSSRTAGTSVNIQYF
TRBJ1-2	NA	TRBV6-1	CASSRSVNYGYTF
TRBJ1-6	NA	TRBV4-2	CASSHPGQGLDSPLHF
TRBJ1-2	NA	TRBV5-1	CASSGGTGMINYGYTF